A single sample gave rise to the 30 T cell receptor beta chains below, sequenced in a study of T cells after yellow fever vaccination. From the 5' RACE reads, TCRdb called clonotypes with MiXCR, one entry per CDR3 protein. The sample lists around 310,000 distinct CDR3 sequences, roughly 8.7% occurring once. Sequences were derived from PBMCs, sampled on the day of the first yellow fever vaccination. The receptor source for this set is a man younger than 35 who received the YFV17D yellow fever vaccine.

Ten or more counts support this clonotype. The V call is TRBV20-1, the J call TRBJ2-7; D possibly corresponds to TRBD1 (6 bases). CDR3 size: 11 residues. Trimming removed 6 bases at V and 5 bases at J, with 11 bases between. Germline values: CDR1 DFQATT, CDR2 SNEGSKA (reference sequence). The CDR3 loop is CSALQGNEQYV. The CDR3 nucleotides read TGCAGTGCCCTCCAGGGGAACGAGCAGTACGTC.

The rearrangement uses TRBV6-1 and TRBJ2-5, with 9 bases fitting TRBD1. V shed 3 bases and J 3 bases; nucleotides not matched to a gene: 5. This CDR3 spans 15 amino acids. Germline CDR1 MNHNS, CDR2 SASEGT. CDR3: CASSDGTGNKETQYF. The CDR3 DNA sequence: TGTGCCAGCAGTGATGGGACAGGGAATAAAGAGACCCAGTACTTC.

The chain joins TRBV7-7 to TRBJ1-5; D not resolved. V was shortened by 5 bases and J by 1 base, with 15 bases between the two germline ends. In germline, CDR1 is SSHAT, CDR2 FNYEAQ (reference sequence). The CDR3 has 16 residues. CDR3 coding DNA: TGTGCCAGCAGCCTGTACGTTGATAGGAGCAATCAGCCCCAGCATTTT. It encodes CASSLYVDRSNQPQHF.

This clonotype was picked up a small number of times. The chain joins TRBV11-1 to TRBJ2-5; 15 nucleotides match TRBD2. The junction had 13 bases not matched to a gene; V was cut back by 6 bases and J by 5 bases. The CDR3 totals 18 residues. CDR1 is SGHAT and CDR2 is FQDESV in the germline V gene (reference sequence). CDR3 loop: CASRTGTSGGISQETQYF. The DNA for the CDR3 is TGTGCCAGCAGGACCGGGACTAGCGGGGGGATCAGCCAGGAGACCCAGTACTTC.

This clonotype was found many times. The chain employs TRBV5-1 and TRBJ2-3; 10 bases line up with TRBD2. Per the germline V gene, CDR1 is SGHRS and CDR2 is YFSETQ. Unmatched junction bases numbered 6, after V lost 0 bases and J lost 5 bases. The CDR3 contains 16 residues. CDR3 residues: CASSLALAGTRDTQYF. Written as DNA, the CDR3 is TGCGCCAGCAGCTTGGCACTAGCGGGGACTAGAGATACGCAGTATTTT.

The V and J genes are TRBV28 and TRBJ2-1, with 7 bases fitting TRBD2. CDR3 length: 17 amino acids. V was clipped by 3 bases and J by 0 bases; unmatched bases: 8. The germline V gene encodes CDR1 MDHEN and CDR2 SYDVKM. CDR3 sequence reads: CASSLARLAASYNEQFF. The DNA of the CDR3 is TGTGCCAGCAGTTTGGCTCGGCTAGCGGCCTCCTACAATGAGCAGTTCTTC.

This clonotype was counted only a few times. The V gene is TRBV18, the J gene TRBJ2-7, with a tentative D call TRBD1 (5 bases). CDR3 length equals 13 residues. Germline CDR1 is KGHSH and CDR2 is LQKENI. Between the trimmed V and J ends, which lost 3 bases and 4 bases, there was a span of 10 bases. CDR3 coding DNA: TGTGCCAGCTCACCCAAGGACAAGTACGAGCAGTACGTC. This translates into CASSPKDKYEQYV.

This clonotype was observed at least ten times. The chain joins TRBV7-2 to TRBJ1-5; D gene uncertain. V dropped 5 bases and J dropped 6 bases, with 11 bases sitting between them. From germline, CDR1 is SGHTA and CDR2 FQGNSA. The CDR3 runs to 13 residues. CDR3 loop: CASSRQRVQPQHF. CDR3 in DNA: TGTGCCAGCAGCCGGCAAAGGGTTCAGCCCCAGCATTTT.

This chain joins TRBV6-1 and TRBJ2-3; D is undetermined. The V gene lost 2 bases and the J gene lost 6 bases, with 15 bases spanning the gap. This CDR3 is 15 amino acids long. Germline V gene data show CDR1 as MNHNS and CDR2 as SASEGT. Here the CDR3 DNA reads TGTGCCAGCAGTGAAAGTTGGGGTACCACCGATACGCAGTATTTT. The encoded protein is CASSESWGTTDTQYF.

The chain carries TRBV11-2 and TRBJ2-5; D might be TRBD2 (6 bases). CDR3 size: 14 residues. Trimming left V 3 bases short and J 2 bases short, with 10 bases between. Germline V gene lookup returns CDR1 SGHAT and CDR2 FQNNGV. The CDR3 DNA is TGTGCCAGCAGCTTGTCGGCGGGACAAGAGACCCAGTACTTC. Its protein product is CASSLSAGQETQYF. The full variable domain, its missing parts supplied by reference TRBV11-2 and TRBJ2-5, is EAGVAQSPRYKIIEKRQSVAFWCNPISGHATLYWYQQILGQGPKLLIQFQNNGVVDDSQLPKDRFSAERLKGVDSTLKIQPAKLEDSAVYLCASSLSAGQETQYFGPGTRLLVL.

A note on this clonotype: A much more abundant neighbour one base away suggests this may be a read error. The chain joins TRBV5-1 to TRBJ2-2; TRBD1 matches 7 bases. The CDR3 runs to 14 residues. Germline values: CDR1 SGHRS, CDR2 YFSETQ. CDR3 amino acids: CASHDRAPTGELCF. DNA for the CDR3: TGCGCCAGCCATGACAGGGCTCCGACCGGGGAGCTGTGTTTT.

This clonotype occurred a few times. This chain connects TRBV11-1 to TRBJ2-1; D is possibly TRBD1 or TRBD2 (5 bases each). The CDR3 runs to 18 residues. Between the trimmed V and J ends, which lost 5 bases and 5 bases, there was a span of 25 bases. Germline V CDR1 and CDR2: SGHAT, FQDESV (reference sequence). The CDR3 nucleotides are TGTGCCAGCAGCCCCCCATACCCCGGGACGGTGGGGCACAATGAGCAGTTCTTC. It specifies CASSPPYPGTVGHNEQFF.

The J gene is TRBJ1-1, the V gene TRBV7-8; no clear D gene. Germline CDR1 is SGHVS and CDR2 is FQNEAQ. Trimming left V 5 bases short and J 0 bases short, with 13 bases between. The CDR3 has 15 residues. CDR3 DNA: TGTGCCAGCAGCGCACGGTATTTGTTGAACACTGAAGCTTTCTTT. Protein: CASSARYLLNTEAFF.

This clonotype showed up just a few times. Here the CDR3 DNA reads TGTGCCAGCAGCTCAGACAGGGGGCCAGCTTTCTTT. Protein: CASSSDRGPAFF. The J gene is TRBJ1-1, the V gene TRBV7-3, with TRBD1 identical over 10 bases. CDR3 length equals 12 residues. Germline lookup yields CDR1 SGHTA and CDR2 FQGTGA. J gave up 10 bases and V 4 bases, and 3 bases lay outside the gene matches.

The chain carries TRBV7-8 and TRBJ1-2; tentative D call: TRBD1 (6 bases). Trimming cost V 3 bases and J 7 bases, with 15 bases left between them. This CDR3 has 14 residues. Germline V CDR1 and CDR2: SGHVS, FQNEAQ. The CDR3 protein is CASSLLGRGSGYTF. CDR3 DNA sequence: TGTGCCAGCAGCTTGTTGGGCAGGGGAAGTGGCTACACCTTC.

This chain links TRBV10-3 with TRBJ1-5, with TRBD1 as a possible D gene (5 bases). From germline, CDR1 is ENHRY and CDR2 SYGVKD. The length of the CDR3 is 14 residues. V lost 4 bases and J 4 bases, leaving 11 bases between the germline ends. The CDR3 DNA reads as TGTGCCATCAGTGGAGGGGTCGGAAATCAGCCCCAGCATTTT. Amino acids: CAISGGVGNQPQHF.

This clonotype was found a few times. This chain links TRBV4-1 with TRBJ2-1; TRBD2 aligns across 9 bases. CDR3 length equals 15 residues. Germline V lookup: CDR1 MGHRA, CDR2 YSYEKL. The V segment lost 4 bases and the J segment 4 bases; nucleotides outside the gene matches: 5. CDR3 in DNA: TGCGCCAGCAGCCCCGGGACTAGCCATTACAATGAGCAGTTCTTC. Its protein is CASSPGTSHYNEQFF.

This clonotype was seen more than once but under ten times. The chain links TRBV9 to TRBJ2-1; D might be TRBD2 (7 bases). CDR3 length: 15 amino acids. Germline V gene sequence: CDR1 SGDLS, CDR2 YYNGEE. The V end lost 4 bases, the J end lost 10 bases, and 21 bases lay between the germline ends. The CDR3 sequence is CASSPPRGGSEEQFF. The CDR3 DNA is TGTGCCAGCAGCCCCCCAAGGGGGGGCTCAGAAGAGCAGTTCTTC.

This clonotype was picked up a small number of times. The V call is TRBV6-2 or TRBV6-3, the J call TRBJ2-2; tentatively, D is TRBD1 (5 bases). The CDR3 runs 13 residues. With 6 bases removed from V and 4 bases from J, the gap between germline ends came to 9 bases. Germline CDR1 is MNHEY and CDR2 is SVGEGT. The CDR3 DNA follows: TGTGCCAGCAGGACCAGGGCCACCGGGGAGCTGTTTTTT. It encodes CASRTRATGELFF.

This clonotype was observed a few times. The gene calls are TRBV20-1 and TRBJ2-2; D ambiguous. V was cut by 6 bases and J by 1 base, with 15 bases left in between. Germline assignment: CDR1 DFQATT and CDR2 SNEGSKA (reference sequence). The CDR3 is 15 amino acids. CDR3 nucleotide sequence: TGCAGTGCCCTCATTGCGGCAGTGAACACCGGGGAGCTGTTTTTT. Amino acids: CSALIAAVNTGELFF.

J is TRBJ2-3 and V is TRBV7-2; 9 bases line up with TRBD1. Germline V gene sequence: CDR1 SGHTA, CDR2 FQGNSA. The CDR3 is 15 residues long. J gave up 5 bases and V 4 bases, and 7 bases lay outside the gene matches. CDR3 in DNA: TGTGCCAGCAGCTACCGGGACAGGGCCAAAGATACGCAGTATTTT. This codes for CASSYRDRAKDTQYF.

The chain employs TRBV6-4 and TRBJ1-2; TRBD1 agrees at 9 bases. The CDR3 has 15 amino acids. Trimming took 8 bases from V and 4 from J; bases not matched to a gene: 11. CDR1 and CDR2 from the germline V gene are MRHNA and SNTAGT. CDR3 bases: TGTGCCAGCCGGCCCAACACAGGGGGCGGCTATGGCTACACCTTC. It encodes CASRPNTGGGYGYTF.

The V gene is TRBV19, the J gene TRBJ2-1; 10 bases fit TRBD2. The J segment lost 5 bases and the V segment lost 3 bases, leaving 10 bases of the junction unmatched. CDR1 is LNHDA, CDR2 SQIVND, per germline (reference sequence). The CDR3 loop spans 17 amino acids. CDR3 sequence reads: CASSMPTLAGRHNEQFF. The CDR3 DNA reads TGTGCCAGTAGTATGCCCACACTAGCGGGGCGACACAATGAGCAGTTCTTC.

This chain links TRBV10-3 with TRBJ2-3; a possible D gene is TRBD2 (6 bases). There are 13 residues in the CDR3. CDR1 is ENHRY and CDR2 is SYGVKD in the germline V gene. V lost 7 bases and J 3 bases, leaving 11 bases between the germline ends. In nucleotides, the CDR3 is TGTGCCATCACCCTCGGGGGAACAGATACGCAGTATTTT. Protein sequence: CAITLGGTDTQYF.

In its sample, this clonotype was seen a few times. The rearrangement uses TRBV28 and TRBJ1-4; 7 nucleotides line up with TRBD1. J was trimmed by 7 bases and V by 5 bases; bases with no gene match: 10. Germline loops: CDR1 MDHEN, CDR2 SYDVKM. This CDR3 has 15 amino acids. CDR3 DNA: TGTGCCAGCAGTGGTGAACAGGGGACGGGTGAAAAACTGTTTTTT. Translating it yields CASSGEQGTGEKLFF.

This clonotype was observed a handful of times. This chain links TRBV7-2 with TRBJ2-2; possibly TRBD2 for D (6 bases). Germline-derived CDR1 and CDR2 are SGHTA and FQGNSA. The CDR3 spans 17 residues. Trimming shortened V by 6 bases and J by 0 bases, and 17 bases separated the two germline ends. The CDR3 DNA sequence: TGTGCCAGCAGGCTGTTAGGCGGGGCCTCGAACACCGGGGAGCTGTTTTTT. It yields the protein CASRLLGGASNTGELFF. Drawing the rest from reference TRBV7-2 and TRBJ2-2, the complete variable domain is GAGVSQSPSNKVTEKGKDVELRCDPISGHTALYWYRQSLGQGLEFLIYFQGNSAPDKSGLPSDRFSAERTGGSVSTLTIQRTQQEDSAVYLCASRLLGGASNTGELFFGEGSRLTVL.

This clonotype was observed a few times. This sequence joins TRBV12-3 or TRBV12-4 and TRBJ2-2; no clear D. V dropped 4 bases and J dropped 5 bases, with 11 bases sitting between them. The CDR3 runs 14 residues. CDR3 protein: CASSSYPKTGELFF. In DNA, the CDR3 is TGTGCCAGCAGTTCATACCCCAAAACCGGGGAGCTGTTTTTT.

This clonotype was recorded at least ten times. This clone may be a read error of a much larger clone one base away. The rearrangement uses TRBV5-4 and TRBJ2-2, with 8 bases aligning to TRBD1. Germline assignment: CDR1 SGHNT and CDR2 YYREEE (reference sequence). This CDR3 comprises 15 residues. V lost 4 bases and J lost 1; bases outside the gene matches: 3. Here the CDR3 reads CASSTGTGNTGELFF. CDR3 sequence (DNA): TGTGCCAGCAGCACCGGGACAGGGAACACCGGGGAGCTGTTTTTT.

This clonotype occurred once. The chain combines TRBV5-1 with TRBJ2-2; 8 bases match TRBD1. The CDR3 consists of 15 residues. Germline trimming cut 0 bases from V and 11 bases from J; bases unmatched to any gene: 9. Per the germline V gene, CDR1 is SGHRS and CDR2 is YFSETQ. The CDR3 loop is CASSLGGTGRSELFF. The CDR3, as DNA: TGCGCCAGCAGCTTGGGCGGGACAGGCCGCTCCGAGCTGTTTTTT.

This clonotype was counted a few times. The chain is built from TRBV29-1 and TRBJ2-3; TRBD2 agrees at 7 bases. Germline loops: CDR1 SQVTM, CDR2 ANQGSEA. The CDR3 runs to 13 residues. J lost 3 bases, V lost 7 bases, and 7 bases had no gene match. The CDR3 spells CSGGLSSTDTQYF. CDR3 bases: TGCAGCGGGGGACTAAGCTCAACAGATACGCAGTATTTT.